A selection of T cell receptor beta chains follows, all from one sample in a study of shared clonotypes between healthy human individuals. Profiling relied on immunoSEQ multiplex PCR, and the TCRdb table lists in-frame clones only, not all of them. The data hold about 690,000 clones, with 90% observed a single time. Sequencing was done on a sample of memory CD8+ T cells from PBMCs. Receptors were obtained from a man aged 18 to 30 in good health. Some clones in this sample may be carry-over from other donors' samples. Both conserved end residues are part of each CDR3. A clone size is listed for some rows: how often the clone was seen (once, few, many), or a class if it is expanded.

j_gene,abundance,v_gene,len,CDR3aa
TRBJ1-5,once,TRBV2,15,CASSQGWTSNQPQHF
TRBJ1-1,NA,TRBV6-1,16,CASSEARVGGGTEAFF
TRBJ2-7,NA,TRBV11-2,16,CASSRTEGQGIYEQYF
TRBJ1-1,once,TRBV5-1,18,CASSLGPGRRIRNTEAFF
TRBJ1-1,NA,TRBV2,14,CASSLDRVGTEAFF
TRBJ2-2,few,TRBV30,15,CAWRDPGLDTGELFF
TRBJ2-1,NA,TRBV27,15,CATSHLGLAINEQFF
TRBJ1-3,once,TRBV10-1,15,CASSRDMTSGNTIYF
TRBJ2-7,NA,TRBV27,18,CASSLSRQGLGSSYEQYF
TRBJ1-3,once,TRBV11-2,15,CASAVGQITVNTIYF
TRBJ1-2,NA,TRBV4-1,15,CASSLTRVSNYGYTF
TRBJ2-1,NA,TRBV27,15,CASSYGTSLYNEQFF
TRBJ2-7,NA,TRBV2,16,CASSEAQIMGTGEQYF
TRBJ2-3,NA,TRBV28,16,CASTLRLAGDADTQYF
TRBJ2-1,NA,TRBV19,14,CASSTTSSYNEQFF
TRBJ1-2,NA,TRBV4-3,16,CASSQDWRGPRYGYTF
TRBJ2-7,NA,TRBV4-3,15,CASSQEDAGAREQYF
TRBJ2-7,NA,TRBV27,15,CASSFSGRAGYEQYF
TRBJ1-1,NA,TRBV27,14,CASSLGGTSAEAFF
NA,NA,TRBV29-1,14,CSVEVGRGAHEQYF
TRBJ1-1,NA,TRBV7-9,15,CASSLVDGGLDEAFF
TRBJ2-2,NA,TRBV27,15,CASKVPAGGDGELFF
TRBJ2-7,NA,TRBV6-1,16,CASSEGERHSSYEQYF
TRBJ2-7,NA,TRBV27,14,CASSPGGLTYEQYF
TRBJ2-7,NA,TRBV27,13,CATGTGEAYEQYF
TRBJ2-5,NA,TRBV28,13,CASSISRLTFQYF
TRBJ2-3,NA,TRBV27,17,CASSLFGTTKITDTQYF